This T cell receptor (beta chain) appears in the sequencing data of a study of cytomegalovirus exposure and HLA in healthy donors. 13 Jbeta primers and 60 Vbeta primers were used for the PCR. Clones were read by immunoSEQ multiplex PCR, and TCRdb kept only the in-frame ones, dropping some. This sample's table has roughly 120,000 clones. In germline, CDR1 is GTSNPN, CDR2 SVGIG (reference sequence). The CDR3 has 17 amino acids. V lost 1 base to trimming and J lost 5 bases; unmatched junction nucleotides: 13. The TCR comes from a man aged 30 to 39 in good health and CMV-seronegative. The rearrangement links TRBV30 to TRBJ1-4, with 7 bases aligning to TRBD1. The specimen sequenced was PBMCs. For the CDR3, the DNA is TGTGCCTGGAGTGAGGGGCAATTAAGGGGGCTAAATGAAAAACTGTTTTTT. Protein product: CAWSEGQLRGLNEKLFF.